This T cell receptor beta chain came from a study of OX40 agonist ivuxolimab in advanced cancers. On the study more broadly: Among those treated, three patients had partial responses, one with hepatocellular carcinoma and two with cutaneous melanoma. Findings and caveats of the study: CD8+ T cells (on average) carried more expanded clones than CD4+ T cells.

Profiling relied on immunoSEQ multiplex PCR, and the TCRdb table lists in-frame clones only, not all of them. The top ten hold approximately 0.51% of the sample, which has about 120,000 clones, 75% to 90% seen once. With autoimmune disease history or systemic immunosuppression, patients were excluded. CDR1 and CDR2 (germline): SGHTA, FQGNSA. Between the trimmed V and J ends, which lost 3 bases and 5 bases, there was a span of 14 bases. The CDR3 runs 15 residues. Of note for this clone: Its antigen is not known. The same CDR3 arises from other DNA sequences in this sample as well.

This clonotype was obtained from an adult with an advanced solid tumor such as melanoma, head and neck, liver or kidney cancer. The source material was CD4+ or CD8+ T cells sorted from blood, sampled in a trial of the OX40 agonist ivuxolimab. The chain recombines TRBV7-2 with TRBJ2-4; D is unclear. In DNA form, the CDR3 reads TGTGCCAGCAGCTTTTCAGGCGGACCCCAAAACATTCAGTACTTC. Residues: CASSFSGGPQNIQYF.